These T cell receptor beta chains were read from a single sample in a study of siplizumab effects on memory and regulatory T cells. Measured with immunoSEQ multiplex PCR; TCRdb has only the in-frame clones, and not every one. The table has around 100,000 clones, 91% seen once; the top ten hold about 0.15%. The sequenced sample consisted of CD4+ T cells sorted from blood. These receptors came from a human donor in good health. Each CDR3 is given with its conserved first and last residue. The order of the fields is J gene, clone size, D gene, V gene, CDR3 DNA, CDR3 protein. A D gene is named only where the DNA matches it firmly. A clone size is listed for some rows: how often the clone was seen (once, few, many), or a class if it is expanded.

TRBJ1-1 . . TRBV7-3 TGTGCCAGCAGCTTAACATTTGGGGACACTGAAGCTTTCTTT CASSLTFGDTEAFF
TRBJ2-1 . TRBD1 TRBV6-5 TGTGCGACAGGGGAACCCTACAATGAGCAGTTCTTC CATGEPYNEQFF
TRBJ1-1 . . TRBV14 TGTGCCAGCGGGTACAGCGCGATTGAAGCTTTCTTT CASGYSAIEAFF
TRBJ2-2 . . TRBV4-3 TGCGCCAGCAGCCGAACAGTCTACTCCACCGGGGAGCTGTTTTTT CASSRTVYSTGELFF
TRBJ2-5 . . TRBV7-2 TGTGCCAGCAGCTTCGGCGCGGAGACCCAGTACTTC CASSFGAETQYF
TRBJ1-6 . TRBD1 TRBV2 TGTGCCAGCAGGACAGGGTTGTATAATTCACCCCTCCACTTT CASRTGLYNSPLHF
TRBJ1-6 . TRBD1 TRBV10-3 TGTGCCATCAGGGGGGACAGGGATTCACCCCTCCACTTT CAIRGDRDSPLHF
TRBJ1-1 . . TRBV6-5 TGTGCCAGCAGGCAGAGGGGAACTGAAGCTTTCTTT CASRQRGTEAFF
TRBJ2-7 . . TRBV6-1 TGTGCCAGCAGTAACAGGGAGGGATACGAGCAGTACTTC CASSNREGYEQYF
TRBJ1-6 . . TRBV5-1 TGCGCCAGCAGCTTGAATCCGGCAGATAATTCACCCCTCCACTTT CASSLNPADNSPLHF
TRBJ2-7 once . TRBV27 TGTGCCAGCAGTGCACTTAGGTTCTACGAGCAGTACTTC CASSALRFYEQYF
TRBJ1-6 . TRBD1 TRBV30 TGTGCCTGGACCGGGACAGGGGTTTCACCCCTCCACTTT CAWTGTGVSPLHF
TRBJ1-2 once . TRBV7-6 TGTGCCAGCAGCTTAGGTTTGGGTGAGGGCTACACCTTC CASSLGLGEGYTF
TRBJ1-2 . . TRBV7-8 TGTGCCAGCACTCCCACAGGCGGCTCAAACTATGGCTACACCTTC CASTPTGGSNYGYTF
TRBJ1-5 . TRBD1 TRBV19 TGTGCCAGTAGTCCAGGGGGGAATCAGCCCCAGCATTTT CASSPGGNQPQHF
TRBJ2-6 once . TRBV19 TGTGCCAGTCTATTAGTCGGCCTGGGCTCTGGGGCCAACGTCCTGACTTTC CASLLVGLGSGANVLTF
TRBJ2-1 . TRBD2 TRBV5-6 TGTGCCAGCAGCTCTAGGGACTACCCTAATGAGCAGTTCTTC CASSSRDYPNEQFF
TRBJ2-5 . TRBD2 TRBV10-2 TGCGCCAGCAGGGTAGCGGGGTTCGAAGAGACCCAGTACTTC CASRVAGFEETQYF
TRBJ1-5 . TRBD1 TRBV10-3 TGTGCCATCAGTGAGTCGGACAGGGGGTATAGCAATCAGCCCCAGCATTTT CAISESDRGYSNQPQHF
TRBJ2-1 . . TRBV19 TGTGCCAGTAGTATTGGTACTGAGCAGTTCTTC CASSIGTEQFF
TRBJ2-5 few . TRBV20-1 TGCAGTGCTATGGGGGAGACCCAGTACTTC CSAMGETQYF
TRBJ1-1 . TRBD1 TRBV6-6 TGTGCCAGCACCTCACCGGGACAGGGATACACTGAAGCTTTCTTT CASTSPGQGYTEAFF
TRBJ1-2 . . TRBV5-1 TGCGCCAGCAGCTTAAGGGCAGAGGACTATGGCTACACCTTC CASSLRAEDYGYTF
TRBJ1-1 . TRBD1 TRBV18 TGTGCCAGCTCACCACTAGGACAGGGGAGGGCTGAAGCTTTCTTT CASSPLGQGRAEAFF
TRBJ2-7 . TRBD2 TRBV4-1 TGCGCCAGCAGCCATCCGGGTCTGGTAGCGGGGGGCCCTTCATCCTACGAGCAGTACTTC CASSHPGLVAGGPSSYEQYF
TRBJ2-3 . TRBD1 TRBV4-3 TGCGCCAGCAGTCAAAGCGGGACAGGGGATCGGGCGCAGTATTTT CASSQSGTGDRAQYF
TRBJ2-1 . . TRBV7-9 TGTGCCAGCAGCTTAGCCCCGGACGGCTACAATGAGCAGTTCTTC CASSLAPDGYNEQFF
TRBJ2-5 . TRBD1 TRBV5-1 TGCGCCAGCAGCTCCAGGGGGCGTGAGACCCAGTACTTC CASSSRGRETQYF
TRBJ2-2 . TRBD2 TRBV2 TGTGCCAGCAGTGATCGGGGACTAGCGCTTCCCGGGGAGCTGTTTTTT CASSDRGLALPGELFF
TRBJ1-1 few . TRBV10-3 TGTGCCATCAGTGGGCAGGGGAGTGGAACTGAAGCTTTCTTT CAISGQGSGTEAFF
TRBJ2-7 . . TRBV5-4 TGTGCCAGCAGCGGAAGCTCCTACGAGCAGTACTTC CASSGSSYEQYF
TRBJ1-1 . . TRBV7-3 TGTGCCAGCAGCTCATCAGGAGGGGAGGCTTTCTTT CASSSSGGEAFF
TRBJ2-1 . TRBD2 TRBV5-4 TGTGCCAGGCTGGCGGGGGGGCGAAATGAGCAGTTCTTC CARLAGGRNEQFF
TRBJ1-6 . TRBD1 TRBV5-1 TGCGCCAGCAGCTTACCCGGACAGGGGGGATCACCCCTCCACTTT CASSLPGQGGSPLHF
TRBJ1-1 . . TRBV7-9 TGTGCCAGCAGCTTACGAAGGTCTAACACTGAAGCTTTCTTT CASSLRRSNTEAFF
TRBJ1-5 . . TRBV5-5 TGTGCCAGCAGCTTGTATCCCAGAGAGCGAAATCAGCCCCAGCATTTT CASSLYPRERNQPQHF
TRBJ2-7 . . TRBV28 TGTGCCAGCAGTCTGAATAAGGGGGAGCAGTACTTC CASSLNKGEQYF
TRBJ1-5 . . TRBV19 TGTGCCAGTAGCCGGGACGGGTCTAGGGTACAGCCCCAGCATTTT CASSRDGSRVQPQHF
TRBJ2-2 . TRBD2 TRBV7-9 TGTGCCAGCAGTCCGCGGGGGGCCGGGGAGACCGGGGAGCTGTTTTTT CASSPRGAGETGELFF
TRBJ2-7 . . TRBV25-1 TGTGCCAGCAGGGGTAAGGGGCCGAGCTCCTACGAGCAGTACTTC CASRGKGPSSYEQYF